Listed below are T cell receptor beta chains from one sample, sequenced in a study of control samples from healthy donors and cancer patients. Libraries were prepared by immunoSEQ multiplex PCR; TCRdb keeps only in-frame clonotypes and omits some of them. Of about 45,000 clones in the sample, roughly 77% are singletons; the top ten hold roughly 15%. The sample taken for sequencing was formalin-fixed, paraffin-embedded tissue. The receptors were gathered from a male donor with melanoma. Both conserved end residues are part of each CDR3. D genes are given only for firm matches. Where a row states a size, it is once, few, many or the class of an expanded clone; other rows omit it.

clone_size	d_call	v_call	j_call	cdr3_aa	cdr3_nt
-	TRBD2	TRBV2	TRBJ2-1	CASSPRTSGRSNEQFF	TGTGCCAGCAGTCCCAGGACTAGCGGGAGGTCAAATGAGCAGTTCTTC
few	TRBD1	TRBV28	TRBJ2-5	CASRRGQGETQYF	TGTGCCAGCAGACGGGGACAGGGTGAGACCCAGTACTTC
-	-	TRBV5-6	TRBJ2-3	CASSSLFSRTTDTQYF	TGTGCCAGCAGCTCCCTATTCTCGCGGACCACAGATACGCAGTATTTT
-	-	TRBV15	TRBJ2-6	CATSGEAAANVLTF	TGTGCCACCAGCGGAGAGGCGGCAGCCAACGTCCTGACTTTC
-	-	TRBV3-1/TRBV3-2	TRBJ1-1	CASSRGANTEAFF	TGTGCCAGCTCAAGAGGGGCGAACACTGAAGCTTTCTTT
-	-	TRBV18	TRBJ2-7	CASSLRGDNLPGGEQYF	TGTGCCAGCTCACTACGAGGGGATAATCTCCCTGGGGGCGAGCAGTACTTC
-	-	TRBV19	TRBJ1-5	CASSRELYQPQHF	TGTGCCAGTAGTCGAGAGCTTTATCAGCCCCAGCATTTT
few	TRBD2	TRBV19	TRBJ2-1	CASSPWTSGRSNEQFF	TGTGCCAGTAGTCCGTGGACTAGCGGGAGATCCAATGAGCAGTTCTTC
-	-	TRBV7-9	TRBJ2-1	CASSLDFYNEQFF	TGTGCCAGCAGCTTAGACTTCTACAATGAGCAGTTCTTC
-	-	TRBV11-3	TRBJ1-6	CASTTGPNSPLHF	TGTGCCAGCACCACAGGGCCAAATTCACCCCTCCACTTT
-	-	TRBV4-1	TRBJ2-2	CASSPDYYTGELFF	TGCGCCAGCAGCCCGGACTATTACACCGGGGAGCTGTTTTTT
-	TRBD1	TRBV3-1/TRBV3-2	TRBJ1-4	CASSQVQGAREKLFF	TGTGCCAGCAGCCAAGTGCAGGGGGCGCGTGAAAAACTGTTTTTT
-	-	TRBV7-8	TRBJ2-6	CASSPRSQVGGANVLTF	TGTGCCAGCAGCCCCAGATCTCAGGTGGGGGGGGCCAACGTCCTGACTTTC
-	TRBD1	TRBV6-5	TRBJ2-7	CASSYSTGLYEQYF	TGTGCCAGCAGTTACTCGACAGGGCTCTACGAGCAGTACTTC
-	-	TRBV2	TRBJ2-7	CASSGGGGKSYEQYF	TGTGCCAGCAGTGGAGGGGGAGGTAAATCCTACGAGCAGTACTTC
-	TRBD2	TRBV11-2	TRBJ2-1	CASRPGTSGYNEQFF	TGTGCCAGCAGACCCGGGACTAGCGGATACAATGAGCAGTTCTTC
many	TRBD1	TRBV30	TRBJ1-2	CAWRFGTGVGYTF	TGTGCCTGGAGGTTTGGGACAGGGGTTGGCTACACCTTC
-	-	TRBV3-1/TRBV3-2	TRBJ1-5	CASSQVGTNQPQHF	TGTGCCAGCAGCCAAGTTGGGACAAATCAGCCCCAGCATTTT
-	TRBD2	TRBV20-1	TRBJ2-3	CSASSLAGALADTQYF	TGCAGTGCTAGTAGTCTAGCGGGAGCTCTAGCGGATACGCAGTATTTT
-	TRBD2	TRBV30	TRBJ2-2	CASLPGLAGSGELFF	TGTGCCTCCCTTCCGGGACTAGCGGGGTCCGGGGAGCTGTTTTTT
-	-	TRBV5-1	TRBJ2-2	CASSLLPGAGELFF	TGCGCCAGCAGCTTGTTACCGGGGGCCGGGGAGCTGTTTTTT
-	-	TRBV9	TRBJ1-5	CASSERDNQPQHF	TGTGCCAGCAGCGAACGGGACAATCAGCCCCAGCATTTT
-	-	TRBV4-1	TRBJ1-3	CASSQYDSFSGNTIYF	TGCGCCAGCAGCCAGTACGACAGTTTCTCTGGAAACACCATATATTTT
-	TRBD1	TRBV6-5	TRBJ2-5	CASSYQTGLLRRTQYF	TGTGCCAGCAGTTACCAGACAGGGTTATTGCGTCGGACCCAGTACTTC
-	TRBD2	TRBV28	TRBJ2-5	CASIDYGGSETQYF	TGTGCCAGCATCGACTACGGCGGGAGTGAGACCCAGTACTTC
-	-	TRBV3-1/TRBV3-2	TRBJ2-6	CASSPKGPQSGANVLTF	TGTGCCAGCAGCCCGAAGGGTCCCCAGTCTGGGGCCAACGTCCTGACTTTC
-	TRBD2	TRBV7-3	TRBJ2-1	CASSLKGTSGVNEQFF	TGTGCCAGCAGCTTAAAAGGGACTAGCGGGGTTAATGAGCAGTTCTTC
-	TRBD2	TRBV10-3	TRBJ2-7	CAISEGASGKYEQYF	TGTGCCATCAGTGAGGGGGCTAGCGGAAAGTACGAGCAGTACTTC
-	-	TRBV28	TRBJ1-5	CASSLANVNQPQHF	TGTGCCAGCAGTTTGGCGAACGTAAATCAGCCCCAGCATTTT
-	-	TRBV28	TRBJ1-3	CASSRLGQGTGNTIYF	TGTGCCAGCAGCCGATTGGGGCAGGGGACTGGAAACACCATATATTTT
-	-	TRBV7-8	TRBJ2-7	CASSLEAGSEQYF	TGTGCCAGCAGCCTAGAGGCAGGGAGCGAGCAGTACTTC
-	-	TRBV5-5	TRBJ1-5	CASSLGSFGGNQPQHF	TGTGCCAGCAGCTTGGGGAGTTTTGGGGGCAATCAGCCCCAGCATTTT
-	-	TRBV18	TRBJ1-5	CASSPGWDRPQHF	TGTGCCAGCTCACCAGGGTGGGATCGGCCCCAGCATTTT
few	-	TRBV2	TRBJ2-1	CASSAIRGRYNEQFF	TGTGCCAGCAGTGCGATTCGAGGCCGTTACAATGAGCAGTTCTTC
-	TRBD2	TRBV11-2	TRBJ2-1	CASSLSGRAGGNEQFF	TGTGCCAGCAGCTTATCCGGGAGGGCGGGGGGAAATGAGCAGTTCTTC
-	-	TRBV6-5	TRBJ2-7	CASMGARNSYEQYF	TGTGCCAGCATGGGGGCCCGCAACTCCTACGAGCAGTACTTC
few	-	TRBV28	TRBJ2-5	CASSLLETQYF	TGTGCCAGCAGTTTATTGGAGACCCAGTACTTC
-	TRBD2	TRBV9	TRBJ2-7	CASSRTSDSYEQYF	TGTGCCAGCAGCCGCACTAGCGACTCCTACGAGCAGTACTTC
-	-	TRBV6-2/TRBV6-3	TRBJ2-3	CASSYLADTDTQYF	TGTGCCAGCAGTTACTTAGCGGACACAGATACGCAGTATTTT
-	TRBD1	TRBV28	TRBJ1-2	CASSFQGASYGYTF	TGTGCCAGCAGTTTTCAGGGGGCCTCCTATGGCTACACCTTC
few	-	TRBV28	TRBJ1-5	CANLGRQPQHF	TGTGCCAACCTTGGTCGTCAGCCCCAGCATTTT